A single T cell receptor beta chain is shown here with its context. Other nucleotide sequences in the sample specify the same CDR3. This sample was included in a study of shared clonotypes between healthy human individuals. The data were produced by immunoSEQ multiplex PCR, yet TCRdb's version contains in-frame clones alone and is incomplete. The data hold roughly 600,000 clones, with roughly 98% observed a single time. Germline trimming cut 5 bases from V and 3 bases from J; bases unmatched to any gene: 5. Germline assignment: CDR1 SQVTM and CDR2 ANQGSEA. The CDR3 runs to 13 residues. Terminally differentiated effector memory CD45RA+ cells were left out of the naive CD8 fraction, which was CD45RO-negative and positively selected for CCR7.

The receptor was derived from a man younger than 45 in good health. The chain carries TRBV29-1 and TRBJ2-7, with 9 bases lining up with TRBD1. Sequencing was performed on naive CD8+ T cells sorted from blood. The CDR3 coding sequence is TGCAGCGTTAGGACAGGGGCGAGCTACGAGCAGTACTTC. It specifies CSVRTGASYEQYF.